This TCR beta chain was documented in a study of blood T cell repertoires in COVID-19. Overall study: T cells, B-cell-depleted T cells, or PBMCs supplied cDNA or gDNA.

Per the original methods: Amplification of reference gene primers was used by the study to estimate nucleated cell counts. Sequencing was performed with immunoSEQ multiplex PCR; in TCRdb, only in-frame clones are kept and a portion is missing. V, J and clone size are taken as reported in that table, and D and trimming were inferred from the DNA itself. This sample has fewer than 250,000 clones, with 89% found just once. The CDR3 has 13 amino acids. Germline CDR1 reads KGHSH; CDR2 reads LQKENI. Between the trimmed V and J ends, which lost 2 bases and 3 bases, there was a span of 8 bases. The chain recombines TRBV18 with TRBJ2-7, with TRBD1 as a possible D gene (6 bases). Input material: peripheral blood. The sequence derives from a man in his fifties or sixties who had recovered from COVID-19. The chain's CDR3 is CASSPEQGYEQYF. CDR3 nucleotides: TGTGCCAGCTCACCAGAACAGGGCTACGAGCAGTACTTC. The full variable domain, with the rest looked up from reference TRBV18 and TRBJ2-7, is NAGVMQNPRHLVRRRGQEARLRCSPMKGHSHVYWYRQLPEEGLKFMVYLQKENIIDESGMPKERFSAEFPKEGPSILRIQQVVRGDSAAYFCASSPEQGYEQYFGPGTRLTVT.